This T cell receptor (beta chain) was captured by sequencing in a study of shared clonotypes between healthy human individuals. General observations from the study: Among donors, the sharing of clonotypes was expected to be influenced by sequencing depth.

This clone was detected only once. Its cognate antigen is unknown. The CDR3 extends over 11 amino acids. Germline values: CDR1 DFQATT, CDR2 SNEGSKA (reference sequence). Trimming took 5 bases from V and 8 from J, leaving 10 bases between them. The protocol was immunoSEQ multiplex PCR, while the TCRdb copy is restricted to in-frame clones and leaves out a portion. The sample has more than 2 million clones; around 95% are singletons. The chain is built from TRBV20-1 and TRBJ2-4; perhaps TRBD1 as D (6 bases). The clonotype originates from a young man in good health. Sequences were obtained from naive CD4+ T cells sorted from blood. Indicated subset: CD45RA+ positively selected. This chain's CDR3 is CSARTADIQYF. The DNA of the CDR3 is TGCAGTGCTCGGACAGCGGACATTCAGTACTTC.